Following are 13 T cell receptor beta chains from one sample sequenced in a study of shared clonotypes between healthy human individuals. Here immunoSEQ multiplex PCR was the method, and the copy in TCRdb shows in-frame clones only, minus some. The sample holds around 2,000,000 clones, roughly 94% seen once. Naive CD8 cells were CD45RO-negative, positively selected for CCR7, excluding terminally differentiated effector memory CD45RA+ cells. Sequenced: naive CD8+ T cells sorted from blood. Receptors originate from a man between 18 and 29 years old in good health.

The chain combines TRBV7-9 with TRBJ1-2; D is uncertain. Germline V CDR1 and CDR2: SEHNR, FQNEAQ (reference sequence). This CDR3 is built from 11 residues. V gave up 2 bases and J gave up 10 bases, with 8 bases separating them. This CDR3 is CASSLYFDYTF. CDR3 bases: TGTGCCAGCAGCTTATACTTTGACTACACCTTC.

The rearrangement links TRBV19 to TRBJ1-3, with 12 nucleotides matching TRBD1. V was clipped by 7 bases and J by 0 bases; unmatched bases: 7. In germline, CDR1 is LNHDA, CDR2 SQIVND (reference sequence). The CDR3 has 17 amino acids. This CDR3 is CASTGTGGLFSGNTIYF. CDR3 bases: TGTGCCAGTACCGGGACAGGGGGCCTTTTCTCTGGAAACACCATATATTTT.

In the case of this clone: This specimen includes other DNA sequences encoding the same CDR3. In DNA, the CDR3 is TGTGCCAGCAGTTTCGGGAGCGGGGAGACCCAGTACTTC. Translating gives CASSFGSGETQYF. J is TRBJ2-5 and V is TRBV27; a weak D match, TRBD2 (6 bases). Trimming removed 3 bases from V and 5 bases from J, with 10 bases in between. The CDR3 is 13 residues long. Germline assignment: CDR1 MNHEY and CDR2 SMNVEV (reference sequence).

V and J are TRBV5-1 and TRBJ2-7; TRBD2 agrees at 7 bases. The length of the CDR3 is 15 residues. CDR1 and CDR2 (germline): SGHRS, YFSETQ. V gave up 4 bases and J gave up 2 bases; unmatched junction bases: 9. The CDR3 reads CASSLTASGPYEQYF. For the CDR3, the DNA is TGCGCCAGCAGCCTGACCGCTAGCGGCCCCTACGAGCAGTACTTC. Based on the CDR3 plus reference TRBV5-1 and TRBJ2-7, the full variable domain is KAGVTQTPRYLIKTRGQQVTLSCSPISGHRSVSWYQQTPGQGLQFLFEYFSETQRNKGNFPGRFSGRQFSNSRSEMNVSTLELGDSALYLCASSLTASGPYEQYFGPGTRLTVT.

For this clone: The identical CDR3 is also encoded by other nucleotide sequences in the sample. The chain has TRBV6-5 and TRBJ1-5; unclear D gene. In germline, CDR1 is MNHEY, CDR2 SVGAGI. V dropped 0 bases and J dropped 7 bases, with 4 bases sitting between them. The CDR3 loop spans 12 amino acids. CDR3 amino acids: CASSYSGQPQHF. The CDR3 bases are TGTGCCAGCAGTTACTCAGGGCAGCCCCAGCATTTT.

This clone showed up just once. V and J are TRBV7-8 and TRBJ2-3; D gene uncertain. Trimming cost V 5 bases and J 0 bases, with 21 bases left between them. The germline V gene has CDR1 SGHVS and CDR2 FQNEAQ. The CDR3 is 18 residues long. The CDR3 region is CASSLAFVGAESTDTQYF. The CDR3 DNA reads as TGTGCCAGCAGCCTTGCTTTTGTGGGCGCCGAGAGCACAGATACGCAGTATTTT.

This clone has only one observation. J is TRBJ2-3 and V is TRBV6-6; 11 nucleotides agree with TRBD2. This CDR3 has 15 residues. With 6 bases clipped from V and 1 base from J, the junction kept 3 bases outside the gene matches. Germline V gene lookup returns CDR1 MNHNY and CDR2 SVGAGI (reference sequence). CDR3 DNA sequence: TGTGCCAGCAGCGGGACTAGCGGTGGCACAGATACGCAGTATTTT. This codes for CASSGTSGGTDTQYF.

The chain uses TRBV27 and TRBJ1-2; maybe TRBD1 (6 bases). This CDR3 is 16 amino acids long. Trimming removed 3 bases from V and 4 bases from J, with 18 bases in between. The germline gives CDR1 MNHEY, CDR2 SMNVEV (reference sequence). The CDR3 sequence is CASSLGPGARVYGYTF. Written as DNA, the CDR3 is TGTGCCAGCAGTTTGGGCCCGGGGGCGAGAGTCTATGGCTACACCTTC.

This sequence joins TRBV11-2 and TRBJ2-7; D might be TRBD1 or TRBD2, each matching 5 bases. V lost 0 bases, J lost 2 bases, and 20 bases lay in between. Germline CDR1 and CDR2: SGHAT and FQNNGV. There are 18 residues in the CDR3. The CDR3 bases are TGTGCCAGCAGCTTAGAGGGGTCCGGGACCCCGTGGCCCTACGAGCAGTACTTC. Protein product: CASSLEGSGTPWPYEQYF.

The chain has TRBV5-8 and TRBJ2-7, with D possibly being TRBD1 (6 bases). The CDR3 contains 18 residues. In germline, CDR1 is SGHTS, CDR2 YDEGEE. Trimming removed 5 bases from V and 0 bases from J, with 24 bases in between. This chain's CDR3 is CASSSTRLDSLFSYEQYF. In nucleotides, the CDR3 is TGTGCCAGCAGTTCTACGCGATTGGACAGCCTATTCTCCTACGAGCAGTACTTC.

The chain employs TRBV30 and TRBJ2-5; D is undetermined. CDR1 is GTSNPN, CDR2 SVGIG, per germline (reference sequence). Trimming took 6 bases from V and 5 from J, leaving 16 bases between them. CDR3 length equals 13 residues. CDR3 residues: CACTDWDRETQYF. CDR3 nucleotides: TGTGCCTGCACTGACTGGGATCGGGAGACCCAGTACTTC.

This chain joins TRBV28 and TRBJ1-2; tentatively, D is TRBD1 (6 bases). V was cut by 3 bases and J by 3 bases, with 14 bases left in between. Germline V lookup: CDR1 MDHEN, CDR2 SYDVKM. This CDR3 has 15 amino acids. CDR3 in DNA: TGTGCCAGCAGTTTCGCAGGGGCGCAAGACTATGGCTACACCTTC. This codes for CASSFAGAQDYGYTF.

This chain joins TRBV30 and TRBJ2-1; the D gene is possibly TRBD2 (5 bases). CDR3 length equals 13 residues. Trimming stripped 0 bases from V and 8 bases from J, with 11 bases between. CDR1 is GTSNPN, CDR2 SVGIG, per germline (reference sequence). The CDR3 nucleotides read TGTGCCTGGAGTGTTTCAACGGACTATGAGCAGTTCTTC. It is translated as CAWSVSTDYEQFF.